The rows below give T cell receptor beta chains drawn from one sample of a study of cytomegalovirus exposure and HLA in healthy donors. Profiling relied on immunoSEQ multiplex PCR, and the TCRdb table lists in-frame clones only, not all of them. The sample shows 60,000 to 80,000 clones, just under 75% of them seen only once. Sequenced sample: PBMCs. These receptors were taken from a woman in her twenties or thirties in good health and CMV-seronegative. CDR3s include the opening cysteine and the closing phenylalanine or tryptophan.

TRBV5-1 | CASSLGQGVPYEQYF
TRBV4-3 | CASSQEGGQGLHEQFF
TRBV7-9 | CASSLAQGRTDTQYF
TRBV6-5 | CASSRTGTSGATQYF
TRBV2 | CASRRGGTDTQYF
TRBV2 | CASSEGDGSLYEQYF
TRBV4-1 | CASGIGEGRNEQFF
TRBV5-1 | CASSFGGQLQETQYF
TRBV5-5 | CASSLAQGMYTEAFF
TRBV11-2 | CASSLLPGKETQYF
TRBV9 | CASSVVASGTVYEQFF
TRBV18 | CASSPPAQNYNEQFF
TRBV27 | CASTDTGGSYNEQFF
TRBV18 | CASSPQDRGGYNEQFF
TRBV30 | CAWNPRGETQYF
TRBV7-9 | CASSLGPSGYEQYF
TRBV27 | CASSYLGGYGYTF
TRBV6-1 | CASSDRRGRDQPQHF
TRBV7-6 | CASSLATVASGRGEQFF
TRBV30 | CAWKRLAINNEQFF
TRBV13 | CASSRRDYNTGELFF
TRBV30 | CAWLTRGNEKLFF
TRBV30 | CAWSQTGTEAFF
TRBV6-6 | CASSTMGRKAFF
TRBV5-1 | CASSLARDSGANVLTF
TRBV7-8 | CASSLESGDMPQHF
TRBV19 | CASSIKALLAGEGNTQYF
TRBV28 | CASSLGETINQPQHF
TRBV19 | CASSAASGYQETQYF
TRBV7-2 | CASSFPTGQGGPLHF
TRBV7-2 | CASSTMTGTGGVYGYTF
TRBV2 | CARKKGDEQFF
TRBV5-4 | CASRGGNIQYF
TRBV9 | CASSVEWAAGEQYF
TRBV19 | CASSSWDSWAGDLDTQYF
TRBV28 | CASSFSGGPREQYF
TRBV18 | CASSRQGRNQPQHF
TRBV4-1 | CASSHQGFETQYF
TRBV27 | CASSPRQSNQPQHF
TRBV7-9 | CASSVGPGQSSNTGELFF